This T cell receptor (beta chain) was profiled in a study of HIV-infected patients and healthy controls. CDR3 length: 16 amino acids. The V gene lost 4 bases and the J gene lost 0 bases, with 18 bases spanning the gap. The germline CDR1 and CDR2 sequences are GTSNPN and SVGIG (reference sequence). TCRdb reprocessed the 5' RACE reads via MiXCR and lists one record per CDR3 protein. This sample carries 55,000 to 70,000 distinct CDR3 sequences, roughly 21% of them seen once, and the ten largest clones take over 1.1%. This clonotype was recorded many times. The V and J genes are TRBV30 and TRBJ1-1; possibly TRBD1 for D (5 bases). The TCR comes from a human donor in good health. The source material was CD4+ T cells from blood. The CDR3 nucleotides read TGTGCCTGGATTCCCCGGGGACGAGGGGTGAACACTGAAGCTTTCTTT. Translating gives CAWIPRGRGVNTEAFF.